This record looks at one TCR beta chain sequence and its context. The data originate from a study of blood T cell repertoires in COVID-19. Study background: Some COVID-19 samples were acute and others convalescent; all came from the United States, Italy and Spain.

Authors' methods: Estimation of nucleated cell counts was performed using reference gene primer amplification. The data were produced by immunoSEQ multiplex PCR, yet TCRdb's version contains in-frame clones alone and is incomplete. For V, J and clone size, that table is used; D and trimming come from the DNA. The sample shows tens of thousands of clones, roughly 87% of them seen only once. Trimming shortened V by 10 bases and J by 7 bases, and 19 bases separated the two germline ends. This CDR3 has 13 amino acids. Germline values: CDR1 MNHEY, CDR2 SVGAGI. The material sequenced was peripheral blood. The rearrangement uses TRBV6-5 and TRBJ1-2, with D perhaps TRBD1 (5 bases). This clonotype was obtained from a man in his 60s with acute or convalescent COVID-19. CDR3 residues: CAIPPAGRGGYTF. As DNA, the CDR3 is TGTGCCATCCCGCCGGCAGGGCGGGGTGGCTACACCTTC.